The 16 T cell receptor beta chains in this list originate from one sample, sequenced in a study of STAT5B mutations in CD4+ large granular lymphocyte leukemia. Sequencing was performed with immunoSEQ multiplex PCR; in TCRdb, only in-frame clones are kept and a portion is missing. The data hold about 38,000 clones, with approximately 85% observed a single time. Source material: CD4+ T cells from blood buffy coats. The receptors were gathered from a human donor in good health.

This chain joins TRBV11-1 and TRBJ1-1; maybe TRBD1 (6 bases). Germline V lookup: CDR1 SGHAT, CDR2 FQDESV (reference sequence). This CDR3 spans 18 amino acids. Trimming cost V 4 bases and J 3 bases, with 24 bases left between them. In DNA form, the CDR3 reads TGTGCCAGCAGCTCGGGTACCGGGGGCAGTCTGTGGGACACTGAAGCTTTCTTT. The encoded protein is CASSSGTGGSLWDTEAFF. Filled out from reference TRBV11-1 and TRBJ1-1, the complete variable domain reads EAEVAQSPRYKITEKSQAVAFWCDPISGHATLYWYRQILGQGPELLVQFQDESVVDDSQLPKDRFSAERLKGVDSTLKIQPAELGDSAMYLCASSSGTGGSLWDTEAFFGQGTRLTVV.

The chain couples TRBV29-1 to TRBJ2-3; D perhaps matches TRBD1 (7 bases). Germline loops: CDR1 SQVTM, CDR2 ANQGSEA. V lost 0 bases, J lost 5 bases, and 15 bases lay in between. The CDR3 runs 15 residues. CDR3 sequence: CSVEDPGRGVDTQYF. CDR3 sequence (DNA): TGCAGCGTTGAAGATCCCGGCAGGGGGGTAGATACGCAGTATTTT.

This clone has a single count. The DNA of the CDR3 is TGTGCCAGCAGCTTATTTGACAGCTACGAGCAGTACTTC. Encoded protein: CASSLFDSYEQYF. This chain uses TRBV7-2 with TRBJ2-7; D perhaps matches TRBD1 (5 bases). V lost 2 bases and J lost 3, with 8 bases in between. Germline V gene data show CDR1 as SGHTA and CDR2 as FQGNSA. The CDR3 totals 13 residues.

The V call is TRBV6-6, the J call TRBJ1-6; a weak D match, TRBD1 (6 bases). This CDR3 contains 16 residues. CDR1 is MNHNY, CDR2 SVGAGI, per germline (reference sequence). V was clipped by 5 bases and J by 7 bases, with 18 bases between them. The CDR3 region has the DNA TGTGCCAGCAGTCAACTAAGACGGACAGACAATTCACCCCTCCACTTT. It translates to CASSQLRRTDNSPLHF.

The chain combines TRBV18 with TRBJ1-2; TRBD1 aligns across 7 bases. The CDR3 runs to 13 residues. Germline V lookup: CDR1 KGHSH, CDR2 LQKENI. The junction had 8 bases not matched to a gene; V was cut back by 5 bases and J by 8 bases. The CDR3 reads CASSYDRVDGYTF. DNA of the CDR3: TGTGCCAGCTCATATGACAGGGTTGACGGCTACACCTTC.

This clone came up once. The chain is built from TRBV7-9 and TRBJ1-3, with D hard to call. Germline V CDR1 and CDR2: SEHNR, FQNEAQ (reference sequence). V lost 2 bases and J lost 0, with 5 bases in between. The CDR3 consists of 14 residues. DNA of the CDR3: TGTGCCAGCAGCTTACTCAGCTCTGGAAACACCATATATTTT. This gives the protein CASSLLSSGNTIYF. Full variable domain (rest looked up from reference TRBV7-9 and TRBJ1-3): DTGVSQNPRHKITKRGQNVTFRCDPISEHNRLYWYRQTLGQGPEFLTYFQNEAQLEKSRLLSDRFSAERPKGSFSTLEIQRTEQGDSAMYLCASSLLSSGNTIYFGEGSWLTVV.

The CDR3 bases are TGTGCCAGCAGTTTATTGGGGTATGGCTACACCTTC. It encodes CASSLLGYGYTF. V and J are TRBV27 and TRBJ1-2, with D uncertain. The CDR3 is 12 residues long. Looked up from germline, CDR1 is MNHEY and CDR2 is SMNVEV (reference sequence). V lost 1 base and J lost 5, with 5 bases in between.

The rearrangement joins TRBV5-1 to TRBJ1-4, with 9 positions matching TRBD1. Germline values: CDR1 SGHRS, CDR2 YFSETQ. This CDR3 is 14 amino acids long. V lost 4 bases to trimming and J lost 5 bases; unmatched junction nucleotides: 3. The CDR3, as DNA: TGCGCCAGCAGCCCGGGACAGGGAAATGAAAAACTGTTTTTT. As protein: CASSPGQGNEKLFF.

The V and J genes are TRBV7-9 and TRBJ1-5, with D uncertain. The CDR3 extends over 12 amino acids. Trimming took 3 bases from V and 6 from J, leaving 6 bases between them. Germline CDR1 and CDR2: SEHNR and FQNEAQ (reference sequence). This chain's CDR3 is CASSFSSQPQHF. The CDR3 nucleotides are TGTGCCAGCAGCTTTTCATCTCAGCCCCAGCATTTT.

A few counts support this clone. This sequence joins TRBV28 and TRBJ1-5; D possibly corresponds to TRBD1 (5 bases). Per the germline V gene, CDR1 is MDHEN and CDR2 is SYDVKM. V was shortened by 3 bases and J by 6 bases, with 9 bases between the two germline ends. The CDR3 consists of 13 residues. This CDR3 reads CASSFRDGQPQHF. The CDR3 nucleotides read TGTGCCAGCAGTTTCCGGGACGGTCAGCCCCAGCATTTT.

The CDR3 loop is CASSEAGQEGTEAFF. CDR3 nucleotide sequence: TGTGCCAGCAGTGAAGCGGGGCAGGAGGGCACTGAAGCTTTCTTT. V usage is TRBV2 and J usage is TRBJ1-1, with a tentative D call TRBD1 (5 bases). The germline V and J ends were trimmed by 0 bases and 4 bases, with 12 bases remaining between them. Germline V gives CDR1 SNHLY, CDR2 FYNNEI. The CDR3 spans 15 residues. Full variable domain (rest looked up from reference TRBV2 and TRBJ1-1): EPEVTQTPSHQVTQMGQEVILRCVPISNHLYFYWYRQILGQKVEFLVSFYNNEISEKSEIFDDQFSVERPDGSNFTLKIRSTKLEDSAMYFCASSEAGQEGTEAFFGQGTRLTVV.

The V gene is TRBV29-1, the J gene TRBJ2-2; 8 bases fit TRBD1. Trimming cost V 7 bases and J 3 bases; bases outside gene matches: 10. CDR3 length: 15 residues. Germline V gene data show CDR1 as SQVTM and CDR2 as ANQGSEA. The CDR3 region is CSASQQGAHTGELFF. As DNA, the CDR3 is TGCAGCGCTTCCCAGCAGGGGGCGCACACCGGGGAGCTGTTTTTT.

This chain connects TRBV9 to TRBJ1-1; 7 bases align to TRBD1. V shed 1 base, J shed 8 bases, and the junction held 8 bases outside the gene matches. The CDR3 consists of 14 residues. Looked up from germline, CDR1 is SGDLS and CDR2 is YYNGEE. The CDR3 spells CASSVLGGRGEAFF. In nucleotides, the CDR3 is TGTGCCAGCAGCGTACTAGGGGGCAGGGGGGAAGCTTTCTTT.

This rearrangement joins TRBV19 to TRBJ2-3; the match to TRBD2 covers 11 bases. Unmatched junction bases numbered 5, after V lost 4 bases and J lost 2 bases. Germline V gives CDR1 LNHDA, CDR2 SQIVND (reference sequence). This CDR3 has 16 amino acids. CDR3 sequence reads: CASSNLLAGATDTQYF. The CDR3 DNA sequence: TGTGCCAGTAGTAACCTACTAGCGGGGGCCACAGATACGCAGTATTTT.

The chain joins TRBV28 to TRBJ1-4, with 10 positions matching TRBD1. V shed 6 bases, J shed 7 bases, and the junction held 5 bases outside the gene matches. CDR1 MDHEN and CDR2 SYDVKM come from the germline V gene. The CDR3 sequence is 14 residues long. CDR3 region: CASRVGQGLEKLFF. The CDR3 DNA sequence: TGTGCCAGCAGAGTGGGACAGGGGCTTGAAAAACTGTTTTTT.

This chain connects TRBV14 to TRBJ2-5, with unresolved D. Trimming stripped 2 bases from V and 2 bases from J, with 12 bases between. This CDR3 comprises 15 residues. The germline gives CDR1 SGHDN, CDR2 FVKESK. The CDR3: CASSQNDGEQETQYF. CDR3 coding DNA: TGTGCCAGCAGCCAAAACGACGGAGAACAAGAGACCCAGTACTTC.